This TCR beta chain is from a study of blood T cell repertoires in COVID-19. The wider study: Two negative PCRs, clearance, or symptom resolution had been documented for recovered Cohort 3 donors.

Allocation to cohorts depended on clinical history reported by the participants. This clone has just a few counts. V lost 2 bases and J 7 bases, leaving 17 bases between the germline ends. The CDR3 contains 16 residues. CDR1 is MNHEY, CDR2 SVGAGI, per germline. Method: immunoSEQ multiplex PCR; TCRdb's copy keeps in-frame clones and lacks some. Of 300,000 to 450,000 clones listed, around 87% are singletons. The chain has TRBV6-5 and TRBJ1-4; perhaps TRBD1 as D (6 bases). This TCR was recovered from a man between 35 and 55 years old in a cohort exposed to, infected with or recovered from COVID-19 (not recorded which). The sequenced sample consisted of PBMCs or T cells enriched from blood (not recorded which). The CDR3 region is CASSYAPGGRREKLFF. The CDR3 DNA follows: TGTGCCAGCAGTTACGCCCCGGGGGGGCGACGTGAAAAACTGTTTTTT.